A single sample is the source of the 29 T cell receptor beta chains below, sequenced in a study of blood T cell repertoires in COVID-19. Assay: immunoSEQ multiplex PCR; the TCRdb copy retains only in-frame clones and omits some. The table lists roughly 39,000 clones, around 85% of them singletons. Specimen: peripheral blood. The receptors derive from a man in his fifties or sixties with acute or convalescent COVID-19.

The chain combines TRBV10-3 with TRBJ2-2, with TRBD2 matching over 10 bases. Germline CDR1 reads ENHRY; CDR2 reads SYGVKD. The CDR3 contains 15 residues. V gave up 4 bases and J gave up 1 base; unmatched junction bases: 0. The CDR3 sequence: CAISGTSGNTGELFF. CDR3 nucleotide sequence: TGTGCCATCAGTGGGACTAGCGGGAACACCGGGGAGCTGTTTTTT.

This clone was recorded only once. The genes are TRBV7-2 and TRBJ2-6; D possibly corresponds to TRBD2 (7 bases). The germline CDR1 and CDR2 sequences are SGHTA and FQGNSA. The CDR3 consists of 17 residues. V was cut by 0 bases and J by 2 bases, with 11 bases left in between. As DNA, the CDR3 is TGTGCCAGCAGCTTAGCCCCGGGGGGCACTGGGGCCAACGTCCTGACTTTC. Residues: CASSLAPGGTGANVLTF.

CDR3 DNA: TGCAGCGTCGGACAGGGCTCAGATACGCAGTATTTT. Translating it yields CSVGQGSDTQYF. This rearrangement joins TRBV29-1 to TRBJ2-3; 8 bases fit TRBD1. The CDR3 is 12 amino acids. Germline CDR1 is SQVTM and CDR2 is ANQGSEA. With 6 bases clipped from V and 4 bases from J, the junction kept 3 bases outside the gene matches.

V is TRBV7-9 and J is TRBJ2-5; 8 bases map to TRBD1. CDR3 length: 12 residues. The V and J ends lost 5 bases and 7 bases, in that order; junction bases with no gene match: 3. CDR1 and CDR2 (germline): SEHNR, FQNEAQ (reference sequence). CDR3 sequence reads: CASSATGGTQYF. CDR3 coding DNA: TGTGCCAGCAGCGCCACAGGGGGGACCCAGTACTTC.

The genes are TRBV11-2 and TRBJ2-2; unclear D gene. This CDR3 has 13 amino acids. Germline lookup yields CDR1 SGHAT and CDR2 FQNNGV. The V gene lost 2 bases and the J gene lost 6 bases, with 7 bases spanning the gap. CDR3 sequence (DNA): TGTGCCAGCAGCTTACAGGTGGCCGGGGAGCTGTTTTTT. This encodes CASSLQVAGELFF. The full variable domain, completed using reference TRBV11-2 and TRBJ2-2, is EAGVAQSPRYKIIEKRQSVAFWCNPISGHATLYWYQQILGQGPKLLIQFQNNGVVDDSQLPKDRFSAERLKGVDSTLKIQPAKLEDSAVYLCASSLQVAGELFFGEGSRLTVL.

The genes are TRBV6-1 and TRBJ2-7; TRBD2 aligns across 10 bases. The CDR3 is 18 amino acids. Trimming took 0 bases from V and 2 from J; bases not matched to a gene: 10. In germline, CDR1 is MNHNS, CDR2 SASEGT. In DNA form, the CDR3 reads TGTGCCAGCAGTGAAGCACTGTTCCTAGCGGGAGCCCCCTACGAGCAGTACTTC. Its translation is CASSEALFLAGAPYEQYF.

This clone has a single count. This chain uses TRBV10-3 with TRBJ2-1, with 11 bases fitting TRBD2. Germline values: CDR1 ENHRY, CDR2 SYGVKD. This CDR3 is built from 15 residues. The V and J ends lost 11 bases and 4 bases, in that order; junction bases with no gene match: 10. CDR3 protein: CAVAGTSGAYNEQFF. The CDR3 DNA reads TGTGCCGTAGCCGGGACTAGCGGAGCTTACAATGAGCAGTTCTTC.

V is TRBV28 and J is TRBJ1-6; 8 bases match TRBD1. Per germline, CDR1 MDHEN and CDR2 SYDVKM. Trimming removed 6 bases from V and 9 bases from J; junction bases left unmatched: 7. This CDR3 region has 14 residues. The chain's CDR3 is CASRSQGGGSPLHF. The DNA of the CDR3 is TGTGCCAGCAGATCACAGGGGGGCGGTTCACCCCTCCACTTT.

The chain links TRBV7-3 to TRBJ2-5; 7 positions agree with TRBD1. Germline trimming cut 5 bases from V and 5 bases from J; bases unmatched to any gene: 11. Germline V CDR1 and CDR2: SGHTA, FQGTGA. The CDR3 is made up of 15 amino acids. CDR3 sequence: CASSPGGPDGETQYF. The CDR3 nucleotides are TGTGCCAGCAGCCCAGGGGGTCCTGATGGTGAGACCCAGTACTTC.

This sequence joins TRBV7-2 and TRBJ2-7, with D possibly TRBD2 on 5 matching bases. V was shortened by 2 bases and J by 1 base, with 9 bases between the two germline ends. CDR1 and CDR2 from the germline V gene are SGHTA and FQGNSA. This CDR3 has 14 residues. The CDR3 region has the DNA TGTGCCAGCAGCTTATATACGGGGTCCTACGAGCAGTACTTC. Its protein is CASSLYTGSYEQYF.

As DNA, the CDR3 is TGTGCCAGCAGCTTGAACCCCACAGGGATAAATTCACCCCTCCACTTT. This encodes CASSLNPTGINSPLHF. The chain employs TRBV5-4 and TRBJ1-6; maybe TRBD1 (6 bases). Trimming pared 1 base from V and 7 bases from J, leaving 15 bases between. The germline gives CDR1 SGHNT, CDR2 YYREEE (reference sequence). CDR3 length: 16 amino acids.

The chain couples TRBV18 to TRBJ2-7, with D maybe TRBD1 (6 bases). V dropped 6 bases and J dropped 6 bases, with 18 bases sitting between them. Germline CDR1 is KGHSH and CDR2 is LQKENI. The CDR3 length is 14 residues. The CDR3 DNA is TGTGCCAGCTCCCACCCGCTGACAGGTTTCGAGCAGTACTTC. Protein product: CASSHPLTGFEQYF. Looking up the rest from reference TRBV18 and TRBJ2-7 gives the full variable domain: NAGVMQNPRHLVRRRGQEARLRCSPMKGHSHVYWYRQLPEEGLKFMVYLQKENIIDESGMPKERFSAEFPKEGPSILRIQQVVRGDSAAYFCASSHPLTGFEQYFGPGTRLTVT.

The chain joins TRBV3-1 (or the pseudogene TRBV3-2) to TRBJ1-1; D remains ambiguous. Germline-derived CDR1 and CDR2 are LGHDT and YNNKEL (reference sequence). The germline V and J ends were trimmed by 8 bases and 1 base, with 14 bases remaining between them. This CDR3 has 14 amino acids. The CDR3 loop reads CASLSLAKNTEAFF. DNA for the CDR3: TGTGCCAGCTTATCCCTTGCTAAGAACACTGAAGCTTTCTTT.

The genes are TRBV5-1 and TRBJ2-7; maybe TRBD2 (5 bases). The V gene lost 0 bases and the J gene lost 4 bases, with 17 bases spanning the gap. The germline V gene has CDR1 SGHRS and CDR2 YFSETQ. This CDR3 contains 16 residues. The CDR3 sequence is CASSLGTSDSLYEQYF. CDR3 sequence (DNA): TGCGCCAGCAGCTTGGGGACTTCCGATAGCCTTTACGAGCAGTACTTC. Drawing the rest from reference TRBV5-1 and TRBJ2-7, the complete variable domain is KAGVTQTPRYLIKTRGQQVTLSCSPISGHRSVSWYQQTPGQGLQFLFEYFSETQRNKGNFPGRFSGRQFSNSRSEMNVSTLELGDSALYLCASSLGTSDSLYEQYFGPGTRLTVT.

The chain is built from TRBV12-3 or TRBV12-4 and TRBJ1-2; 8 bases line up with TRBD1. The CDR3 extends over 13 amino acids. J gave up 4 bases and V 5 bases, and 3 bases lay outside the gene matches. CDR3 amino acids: CASSRTGSYGYTF. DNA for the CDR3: TGTGCCAGCAGTCGGACAGGGAGCTATGGCTACACCTTC.

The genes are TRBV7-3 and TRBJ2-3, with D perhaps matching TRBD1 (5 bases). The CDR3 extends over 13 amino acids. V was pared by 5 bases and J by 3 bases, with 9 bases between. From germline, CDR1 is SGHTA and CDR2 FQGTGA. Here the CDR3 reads CASSRDSTDTQYF. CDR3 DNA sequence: TGTGCCAGCAGCAGAGACAGTACAGATACGCAGTATTTT. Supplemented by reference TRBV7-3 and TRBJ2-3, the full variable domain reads GAGVSQTPSNKVTEKGKYVELRCDPISGHTALYWYRQSLGQGPEFLIYFQGTGAADDSGLPNDRFFAVRPEGSVSTLKIQRTERGDSAVYLCASSRDSTDTQYFGPGTRLTVL.

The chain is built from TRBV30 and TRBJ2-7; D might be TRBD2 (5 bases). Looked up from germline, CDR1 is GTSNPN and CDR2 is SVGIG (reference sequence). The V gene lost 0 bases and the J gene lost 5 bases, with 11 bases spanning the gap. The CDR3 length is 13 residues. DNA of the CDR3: TGTGCCTGGAGTGTACTCGTCGGGGACGAGCAGTACTTC. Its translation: CAWSVLVGDEQYF.

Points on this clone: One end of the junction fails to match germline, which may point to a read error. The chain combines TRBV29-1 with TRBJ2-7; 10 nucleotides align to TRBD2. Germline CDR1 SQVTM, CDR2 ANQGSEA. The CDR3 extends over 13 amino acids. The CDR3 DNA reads TGCAGCGCCTTTCCCGGGACTAGCGTCGAGGAGTACTTC. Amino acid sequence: CSAFPGTSVEEYF.

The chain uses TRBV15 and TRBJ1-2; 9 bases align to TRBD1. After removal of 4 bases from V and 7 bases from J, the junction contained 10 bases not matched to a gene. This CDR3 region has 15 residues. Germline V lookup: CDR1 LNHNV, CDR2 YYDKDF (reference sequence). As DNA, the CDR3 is TGTGCCACCAGCACCTTAGGGGACAGGGACCGTGGCTACACCTTC. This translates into CATSTLGDRDRGYTF.

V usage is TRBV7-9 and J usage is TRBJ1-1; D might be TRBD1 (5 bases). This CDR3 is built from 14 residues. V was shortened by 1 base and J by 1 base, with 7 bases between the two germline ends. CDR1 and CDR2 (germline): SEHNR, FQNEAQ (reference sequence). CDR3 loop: CASSLVQGNTEAFF. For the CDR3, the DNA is TGTGCCAGCAGCTTAGTCCAGGGGAACACTGAAGCTTTCTTT.

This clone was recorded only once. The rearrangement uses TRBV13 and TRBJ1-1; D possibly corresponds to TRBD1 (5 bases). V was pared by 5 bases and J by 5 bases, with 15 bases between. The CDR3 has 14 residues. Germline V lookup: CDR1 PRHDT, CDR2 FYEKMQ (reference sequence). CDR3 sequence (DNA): TGTGCCAGCAGCCCCAAGGGGAAGGGGACTGAAGCTTTCTTT. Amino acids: CASSPKGKGTEAFF.

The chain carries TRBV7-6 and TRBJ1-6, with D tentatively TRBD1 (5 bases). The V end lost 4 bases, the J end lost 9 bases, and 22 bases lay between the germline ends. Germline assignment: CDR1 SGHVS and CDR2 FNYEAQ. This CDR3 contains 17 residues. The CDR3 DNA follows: TGTGCCAGCAGCTCCTTTGACGGTATCAGGGCAGGTTCACCCCTCCACTTT. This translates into CASSSFDGIRAGSPLHF.

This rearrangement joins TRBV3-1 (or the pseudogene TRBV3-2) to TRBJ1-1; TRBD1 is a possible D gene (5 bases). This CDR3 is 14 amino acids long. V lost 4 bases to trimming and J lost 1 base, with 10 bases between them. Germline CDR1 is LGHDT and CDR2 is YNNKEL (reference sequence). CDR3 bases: TGTGCCAGCAGCCCCGGCGGGGGGAACACTGAAGCTTTCTTT. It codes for CASSPGGGNTEAFF.

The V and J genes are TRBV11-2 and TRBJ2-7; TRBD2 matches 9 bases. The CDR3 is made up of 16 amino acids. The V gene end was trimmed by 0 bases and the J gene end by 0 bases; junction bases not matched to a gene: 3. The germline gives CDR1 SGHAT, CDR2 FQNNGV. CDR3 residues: CASSLELAGNSYEQYF. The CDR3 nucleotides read TGTGCCAGCAGCTTAGAACTAGCGGGTAACTCCTACGAGCAGTACTTC.

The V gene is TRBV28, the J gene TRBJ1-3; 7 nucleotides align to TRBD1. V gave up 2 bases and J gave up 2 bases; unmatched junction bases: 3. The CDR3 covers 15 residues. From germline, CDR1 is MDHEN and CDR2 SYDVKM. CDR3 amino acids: CASSLQQGTGNTIYF. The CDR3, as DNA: TGTGCCAGCAGTTTACAACAGGGGACTGGAAACACCATATATTTT.

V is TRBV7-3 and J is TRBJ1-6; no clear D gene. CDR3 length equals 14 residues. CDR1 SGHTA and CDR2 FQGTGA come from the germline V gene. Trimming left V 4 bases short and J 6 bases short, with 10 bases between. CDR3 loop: CASSSSPSNSPLHF. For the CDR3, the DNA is TGTGCCAGCAGCTCTTCCCCCTCTAATTCACCCCTCCACTTT.

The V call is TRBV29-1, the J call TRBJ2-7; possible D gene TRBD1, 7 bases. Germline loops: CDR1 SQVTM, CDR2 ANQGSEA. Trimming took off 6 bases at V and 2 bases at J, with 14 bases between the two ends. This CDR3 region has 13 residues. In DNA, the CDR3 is TGCAGCGTGGGGGGCAGGGGGGCCTACGAGCAGTACTTC. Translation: CSVGGRGAYEQYF.

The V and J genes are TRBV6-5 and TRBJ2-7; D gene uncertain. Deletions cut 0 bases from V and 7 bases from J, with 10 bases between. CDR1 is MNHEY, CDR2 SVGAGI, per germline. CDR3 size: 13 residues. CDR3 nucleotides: TGTGCCAGCAGTTACTCGCCCGGTCTGGAGCAGTACTTC. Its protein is CASSYSPGLEQYF.

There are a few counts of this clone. CDR3 bases: TGTGCCAGCAGTGAAGTGCTTCTAGCGGTCTCCTACAATGAGCAGTTCTTC. It is translated as CASSEVLLAVSYNEQFF. V and J are TRBV6-1 and TRBJ2-1; 7 bases line up with TRBD2. Germline V gene data show CDR1 as MNHNS and CDR2 as SASEGT. The CDR3 has 17 amino acids. V shed 1 base and J 0 bases; nucleotides not matched to a gene: 6.